This T cell receptor (beta chain) was observed in a study of CD8+CD57+ T cells in acquired aplastic anemia. The study's findings and limits: Between patients and controls, CD8+ Simpson's diversity did not vary significantly. The same twenty-nine CD8+ CDR3 sequences occurred in patients and in controls.

Patients picked for sequencing had shown CD8+CD57+ cell expansion detected by flow cytometry. This clonotype was observed a few times. Its antigen is unknown. V lost 6 bases and J lost 5, with 14 bases in between. The CDR3 runs to 14 residues. CDR1 and CDR2 (germline): ENHRY, SYGVKD. Genomic DNA templated the TCR beta VDJ and CDR3 profiling. TCRdb fed the reads into MiXCR, producing one record per CDR3 protein. The table includes approximately 250,000 distinct CDR3 sequences, approximately 80% detected once. This rearrangement joins TRBV10-3 to TRBJ2-1, with D perhaps matching TRBD1 or TRBD2 (6 bases each). The sample taken for sequencing was sorted CD4+, CD8+, or CD8+CD57+ T cells (not recorded which) from PBMCs. This TCR derives from a human donor with aplastic anemia. The CDR3 protein is CAIRQGLADNEQFF. The CDR3 DNA sequence: TGTGCCATCAGACAGGGACTTGCAGACAATGAGCAGTTCTTC.